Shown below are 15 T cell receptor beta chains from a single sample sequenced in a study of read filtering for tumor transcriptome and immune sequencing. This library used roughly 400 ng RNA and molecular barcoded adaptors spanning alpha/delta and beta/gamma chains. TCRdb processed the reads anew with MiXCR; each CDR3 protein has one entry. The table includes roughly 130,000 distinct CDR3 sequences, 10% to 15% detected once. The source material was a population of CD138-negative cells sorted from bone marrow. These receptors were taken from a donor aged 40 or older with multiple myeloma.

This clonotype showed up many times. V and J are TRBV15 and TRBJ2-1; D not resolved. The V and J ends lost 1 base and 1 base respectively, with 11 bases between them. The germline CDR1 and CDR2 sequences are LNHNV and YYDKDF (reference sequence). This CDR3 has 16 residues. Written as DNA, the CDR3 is TGTGCCACCAGCAGAGGAGGCCGTGAGTCCTACAATGAGCAGTTCTTC. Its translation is CATSRGGRESYNEQFF.

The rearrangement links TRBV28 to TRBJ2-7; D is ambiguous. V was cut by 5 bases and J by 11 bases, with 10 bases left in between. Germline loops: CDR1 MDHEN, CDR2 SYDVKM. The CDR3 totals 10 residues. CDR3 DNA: TGTGCCAGCAGTCGTGACACGGAGTACTTC. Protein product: CASSRDTEYF.

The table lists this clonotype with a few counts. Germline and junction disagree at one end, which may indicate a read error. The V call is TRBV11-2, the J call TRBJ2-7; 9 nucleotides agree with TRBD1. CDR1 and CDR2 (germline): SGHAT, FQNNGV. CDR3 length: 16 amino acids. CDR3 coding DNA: TGCGCCAGCAGCTTGACCGGGACAGGGTATAATCCCGAGCAGTACTTC. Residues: CASSLTGTGYNPEQYF.

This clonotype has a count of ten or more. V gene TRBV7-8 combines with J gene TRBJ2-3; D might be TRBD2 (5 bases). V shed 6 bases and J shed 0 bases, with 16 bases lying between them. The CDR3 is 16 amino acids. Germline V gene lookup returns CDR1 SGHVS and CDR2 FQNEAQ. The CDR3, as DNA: TGTGCCAGCAGGAAGGCCGGGGTTACTAGCACAGATACGCAGTATTTT. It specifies CASRKAGVTSTDTQYF.

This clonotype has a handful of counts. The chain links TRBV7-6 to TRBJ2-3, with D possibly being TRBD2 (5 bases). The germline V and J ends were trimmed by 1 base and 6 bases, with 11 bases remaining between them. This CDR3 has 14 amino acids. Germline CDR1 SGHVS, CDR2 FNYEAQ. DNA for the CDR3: TGTGCCAGCAGCTTAGAGGCCGGGATGGATACGCAGTATTTT. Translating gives CASSLEAGMDTQYF.

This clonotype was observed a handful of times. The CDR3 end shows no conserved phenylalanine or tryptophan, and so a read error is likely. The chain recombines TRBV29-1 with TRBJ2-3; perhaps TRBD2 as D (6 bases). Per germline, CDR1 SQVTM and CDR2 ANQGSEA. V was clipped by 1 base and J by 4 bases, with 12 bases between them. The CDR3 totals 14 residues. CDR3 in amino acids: CSVEGGVTPDTQYS. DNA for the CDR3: TGCAGCGTTGAAGGGGGGGTAACGCCAGATACGCAGTATTCT.

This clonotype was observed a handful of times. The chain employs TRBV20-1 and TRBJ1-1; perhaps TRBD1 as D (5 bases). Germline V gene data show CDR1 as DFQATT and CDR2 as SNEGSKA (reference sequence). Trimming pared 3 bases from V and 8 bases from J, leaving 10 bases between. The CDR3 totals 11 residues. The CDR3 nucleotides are TGCAGTGCTAGTCCAGGGATGGAAGCTTTCTTT. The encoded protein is CSASPGMEAFF.

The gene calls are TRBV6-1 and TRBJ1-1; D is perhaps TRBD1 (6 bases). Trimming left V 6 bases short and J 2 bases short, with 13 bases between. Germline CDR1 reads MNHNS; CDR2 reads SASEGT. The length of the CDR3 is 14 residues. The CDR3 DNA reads TGTGCCAGCAGAACGGGACATCCCAACACTGAAGCTTTCTTT. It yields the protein CASRTGHPNTEAFF.

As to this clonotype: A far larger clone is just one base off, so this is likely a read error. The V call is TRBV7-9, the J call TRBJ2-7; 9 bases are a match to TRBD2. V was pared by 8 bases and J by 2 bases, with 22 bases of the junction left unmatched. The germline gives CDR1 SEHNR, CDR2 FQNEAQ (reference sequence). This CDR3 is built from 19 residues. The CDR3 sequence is CASCPSLSREGPRPYEQYF. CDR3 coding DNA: TGTGCCAGCTGCCCCTCTCTTTCGCGGGAGGGCCCGAGGCCCTACGAGCAGTACTTC.

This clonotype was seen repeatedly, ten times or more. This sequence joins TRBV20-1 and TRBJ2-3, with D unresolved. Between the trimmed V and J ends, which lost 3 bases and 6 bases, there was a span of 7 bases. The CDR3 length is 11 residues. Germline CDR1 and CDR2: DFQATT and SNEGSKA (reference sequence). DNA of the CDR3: TGCAGTGCTAGTTGGCATGATACGCAGTATTTT. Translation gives CSASWHDTQYF.

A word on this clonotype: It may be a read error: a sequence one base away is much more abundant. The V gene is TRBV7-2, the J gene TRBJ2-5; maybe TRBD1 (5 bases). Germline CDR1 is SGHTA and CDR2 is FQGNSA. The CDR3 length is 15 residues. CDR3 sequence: CASNLALGVGETQYF. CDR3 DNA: TGTGCCAGCAACTTAGCCTTAGGGGTGGGAGAGACCCAGTACTTC.

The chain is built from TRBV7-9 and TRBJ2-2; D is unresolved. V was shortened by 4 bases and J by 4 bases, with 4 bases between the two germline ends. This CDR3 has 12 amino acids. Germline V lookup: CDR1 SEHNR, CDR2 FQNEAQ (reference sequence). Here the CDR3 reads CASSYVTGELFF. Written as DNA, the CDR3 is TGTGCCAGCAGCTACGTCACCGGGGAGCTGTTTTTT.

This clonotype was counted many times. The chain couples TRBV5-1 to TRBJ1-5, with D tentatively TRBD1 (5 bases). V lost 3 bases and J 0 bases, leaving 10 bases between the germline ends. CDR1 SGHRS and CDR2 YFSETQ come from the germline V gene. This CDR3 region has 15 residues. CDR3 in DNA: TGCGCCAGCAGCTATTCAGGGAATAGCAATCAGCCCCAGCATTTT. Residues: CASSYSGNSNQPQHF.

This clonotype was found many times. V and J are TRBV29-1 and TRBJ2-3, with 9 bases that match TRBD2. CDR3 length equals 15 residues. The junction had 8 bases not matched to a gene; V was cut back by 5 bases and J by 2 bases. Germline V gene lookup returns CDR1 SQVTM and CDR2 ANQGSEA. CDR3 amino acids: CSVHLLAGYTDTQYF. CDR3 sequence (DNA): TGCAGCGTTCACCTACTAGCGGGCTACACAGATACGCAGTATTTT.

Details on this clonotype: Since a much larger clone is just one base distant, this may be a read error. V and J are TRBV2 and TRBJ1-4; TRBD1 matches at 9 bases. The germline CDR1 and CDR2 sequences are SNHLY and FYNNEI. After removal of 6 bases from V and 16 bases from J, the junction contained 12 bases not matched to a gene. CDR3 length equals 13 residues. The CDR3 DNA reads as TGTGCCAGCAGGAGGGACAGGGTAGGAGGACCGTTTTTT. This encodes CASRRDRVGGPFF.